The 6 T cell receptor beta chains given below trace back to one sample, sequenced in a study of OX40 agonist ivuxolimab in advanced cancers. Sequencing used immunoSEQ multiplex PCR; TCRdb keeps in-frame clones, though not all of them. The table lists roughly 75,000 clones, 90% of them singletons, with 0.3% to 0.45% in the top ten. The sequences come from CD4+ or CD8+ T cells sorted from blood, collected in a trial of the OX40 agonist ivuxolimab. These receptors were obtained from an adult with an advanced solid tumor such as melanoma, head and neck, liver or kidney cancer.

The chain uses TRBV28 and TRBJ2-7, with 7 bases that match TRBD1. This CDR3 region has 16 residues. Germline V gene data show CDR1 as MDHEN and CDR2 as SYDVKM. V trimming: 3 bases; J trimming: 2 bases; junction bases outside the gene matches: 10. DNA for the CDR3: TGTGCCAGCAGTTTGCCCGGGACAGTCATAACCTACGAGCAGTACTTC. Its protein product is CASSLPGTVITYEQYF.

This chain joins TRBV30 and TRBJ2-1; 12 nucleotides match TRBD2. CDR1 is GTSNPN and CDR2 is SVGIG in the germline V gene (reference sequence). Trimming removed 0 bases from V and 8 bases from J; junction bases left unmatched: 5. The CDR3 is made up of 15 amino acids. The CDR3 sequence is CAWSVVGLAGYEQFF. The CDR3 bases are TGTGCCTGGAGTGTTGTCGGACTAGCGGGATATGAGCAGTTCTTC.

This chain connects TRBV28 to TRBJ1-2, with 9 bases identical to TRBD1. With 6 bases clipped from V and 4 bases from J, the junction kept 12 bases outside the gene matches. The germline V gene encodes CDR1 MDHEN and CDR2 SYDVKM. CDR3 length: 16 amino acids. CDR3 amino acids: CASRQQGASRIYGYTF. The CDR3, as DNA: TGTGCCAGCAGACAACAGGGGGCCTCGAGGATCTATGGCTACACCTTC.

As regards this clone: The same CDR3 can be traced to other DNA sequences in this sample. This sequence joins TRBV9 and TRBJ2-3; D uncertain. V was clipped by 0 bases and J by 1 base, with 3 bases between them. Per the germline V gene, CDR1 is SGDLS and CDR2 is YYNGEE. CDR3 length: 13 amino acids. The CDR3, as DNA: TGTGCCAGCAGCGTAGGCGGCACAGATACGCAGTATTTT. Translating gives CASSVGGTDTQYF.

The V call is TRBV11-2, the J call TRBJ2-5; either TRBD1 or TRBD2 may fit D (5 bases each). The V gene lost 5 bases and the J gene lost 5 bases, with 12 bases spanning the gap. CDR3 length: 13 amino acids. Per the germline V gene, CDR1 is SGHAT and CDR2 is FQNNGV. DNA for the CDR3: TGTGCCAGCAGCCGGGGCTTAGGGGAGACCCAGTACTTC. Translation gives CASSRGLGETQYF.

Note on this clone: This same CDR3 is encoded by further DNA sequences in the sample. This chain uses TRBV5-1 with TRBJ1-1; D is undetermined. V was shortened by 4 bases and J by 3 bases, with 10 bases between the two germline ends. CDR3 length: 13 residues. CDR1 and CDR2 from the germline V gene are SGHRS and YFSETQ. Written as DNA, the CDR3 is TGCGCCAGCAGCCTCGTCGCGGACACTGAAGCTTTCTTT. Translated, it gives CASSLVADTEAFF.